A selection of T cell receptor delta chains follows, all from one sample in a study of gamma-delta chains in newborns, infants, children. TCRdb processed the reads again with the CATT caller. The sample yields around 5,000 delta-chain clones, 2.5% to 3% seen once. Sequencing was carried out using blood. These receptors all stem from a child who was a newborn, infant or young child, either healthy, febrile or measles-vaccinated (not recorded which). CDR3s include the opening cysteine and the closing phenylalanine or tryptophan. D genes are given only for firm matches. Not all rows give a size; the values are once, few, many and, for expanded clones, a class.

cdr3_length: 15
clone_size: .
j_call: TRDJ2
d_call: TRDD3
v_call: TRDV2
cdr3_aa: CACDTGGYRAAQLFF
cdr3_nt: TGTGCCTGTGATACTGGGGGATACAGGGCAGCACAACTCTTCTTT

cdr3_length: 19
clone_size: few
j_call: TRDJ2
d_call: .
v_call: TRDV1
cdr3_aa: CALGELEKPSHPVTAQLFF
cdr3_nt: TGTGCTCTTGGGGAACTGGAAAAGCCTTCCCACCCTGTTACAGCACAACTCTTCTTT

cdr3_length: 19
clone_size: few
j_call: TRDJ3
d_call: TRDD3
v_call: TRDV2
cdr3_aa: CACDSGGYASSWDTRQMFF
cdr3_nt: TGTGCCTGTGACTCTGGGGGATACGCGAGCTCCTGGGATACCCGACAGATGTTTTTC

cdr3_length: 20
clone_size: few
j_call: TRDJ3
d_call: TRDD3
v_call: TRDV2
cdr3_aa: CACDTGGYDPSSWDTRQMFF
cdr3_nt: TGTGCCTGTGACACTGGGGGATACGACCCTAGCTCCTGGGACACCCGACAGATGTTTTTC

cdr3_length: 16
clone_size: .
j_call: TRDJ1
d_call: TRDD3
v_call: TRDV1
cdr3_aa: CALGELGDTYPDKLIF
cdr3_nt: TGTGCTCTTGGGGAACTGGGGGATACGTATCCCGATAAACTCATCTTT

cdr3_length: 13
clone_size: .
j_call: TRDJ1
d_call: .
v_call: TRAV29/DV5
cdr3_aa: CAASSGDTDKLIF
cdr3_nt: TGTGCAGCAAGCTCAGGGGACACCGATAAACTCATCTTT

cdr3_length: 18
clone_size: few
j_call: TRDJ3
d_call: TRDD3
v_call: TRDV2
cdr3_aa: CACDTVLGESWDTRQMFF
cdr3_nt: TGTGCCTGTGACACCGTACTGGGGGAGTCCTGGGACACCCGACAGATGTTTTTC

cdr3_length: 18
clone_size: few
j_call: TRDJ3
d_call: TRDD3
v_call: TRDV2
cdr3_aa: CACDLLGDISWDTRQMFF
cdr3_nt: TGTGCCTGTGACCTACTGGGGGATATCTCCTGGGACACCCGACAGATGTTTTTC

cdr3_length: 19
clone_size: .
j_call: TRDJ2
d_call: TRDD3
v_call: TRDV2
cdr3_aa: CACDPLTGGYGALTAQLFF
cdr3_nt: TGTGCCTGTGACCCCTTGACTGGGGGATACGGGGCTTTGACAGCACAACTCTTCTTT

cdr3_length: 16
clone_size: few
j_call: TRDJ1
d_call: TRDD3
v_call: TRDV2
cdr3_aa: CACDTVLGDTVDKLIF
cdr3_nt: TGTGCCTGTGACACGGTACTGGGGGATACCGTCGATAAACTCATCTTT

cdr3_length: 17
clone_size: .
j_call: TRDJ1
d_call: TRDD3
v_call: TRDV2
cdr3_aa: CACDEYWGIGDADKLIF
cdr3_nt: TGTGCCTGTGACGAGTACTGGGGGATAGGGGACGCCGATAAACTCATCTTT

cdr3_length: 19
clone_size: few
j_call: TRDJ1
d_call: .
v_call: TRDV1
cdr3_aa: CALGERFLLKLGRADKLIF
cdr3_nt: TGTGCTCTTGGGGAACGTTTCCTACTTAAACTGGGTCGCGCCGATAAACTCATCTTT

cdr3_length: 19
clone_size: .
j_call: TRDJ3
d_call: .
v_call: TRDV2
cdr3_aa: CACDTGGDPFSWDTRQMFF
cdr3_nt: TGTGCCTGTGACACCGGAGGGGACCCCTTCTCCTGGGACACCCGACAGATGTTTTTC

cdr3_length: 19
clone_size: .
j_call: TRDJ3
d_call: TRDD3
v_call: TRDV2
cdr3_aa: CACDTGGYLSSWDTRQMFF
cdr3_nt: TGTGCCTGTGACACTGGGGGATACCTCAGCTCCTGGGACACCCGACAGATGTTTTTC

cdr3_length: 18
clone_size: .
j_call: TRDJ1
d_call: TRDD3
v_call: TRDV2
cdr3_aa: CACDTLGDPGEYTDKLIF
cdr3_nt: TGTGCCTGTGACACCCTGGGGGATCCCGGCGAGTACACCGATAAACTCATCTTT

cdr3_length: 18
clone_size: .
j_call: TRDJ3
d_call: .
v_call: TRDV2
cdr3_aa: CACDRWAKSSWDTRQMFF
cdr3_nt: TGTGCCTGTGACAGGTGGGCCAAAAGCTCCTGGGACACCCGACAGATGTTTTTC

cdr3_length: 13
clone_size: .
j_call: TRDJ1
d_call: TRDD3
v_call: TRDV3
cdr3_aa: CASKWRGLGPLIF
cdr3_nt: TGTGCCTCGAAGTGGAGGGGACTGGGGCCCCTCATCTTT

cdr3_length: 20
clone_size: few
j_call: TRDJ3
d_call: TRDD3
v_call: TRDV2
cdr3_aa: CACDKVLGDTYSWDTRQMFF
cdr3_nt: TGTGCCTGTGACAAAGTACTGGGGGATACTTATTCCTGGGATACCCGACAGATGTTTTTC

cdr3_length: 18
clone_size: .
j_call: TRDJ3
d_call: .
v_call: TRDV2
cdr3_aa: CACDTGGPLSWDTRQMFF
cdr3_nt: TGTGCCTGTGACACTGGGGGCCCACTCTCCTGGGACACCCGACAGATGTTTTTC

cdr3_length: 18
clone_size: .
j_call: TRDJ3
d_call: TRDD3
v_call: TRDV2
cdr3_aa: CACDTVGDSHWDTRQMFF
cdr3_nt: TGTGCCTGTGACACCGTGGGGGATAGTCACTGGGACACCCGACAGATGTTTTTC

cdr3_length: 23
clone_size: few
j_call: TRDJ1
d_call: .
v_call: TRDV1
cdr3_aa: CALGDLPIAGMRVPDRYTDKLIF
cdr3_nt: TGTGCTCTTGGGGACCTCCCCATCGCGGGTATGCGTGTACCGGACCGGTACACCGATAAACTCATCTTT

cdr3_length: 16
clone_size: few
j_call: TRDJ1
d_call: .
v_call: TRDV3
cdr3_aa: CAWCGTGYEDTDKLIF
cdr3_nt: TGTGCCTGGTGTGGTACTGGGTATGAGGACACCGATAAACTCATCTTT

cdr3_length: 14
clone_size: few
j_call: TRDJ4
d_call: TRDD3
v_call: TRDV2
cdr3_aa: CACDTLTGGPPLIF
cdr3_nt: TGTGCCTGTGACACCCTCACTGGGGGCCCACCCCTGATCTTT

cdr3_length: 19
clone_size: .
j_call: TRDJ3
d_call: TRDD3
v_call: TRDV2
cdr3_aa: CACDTNWGIASWDTRQMFF
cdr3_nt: TGTGCCTGTGACACAAACTGGGGGATAGCCTCCTGGGACACCCGACAGATGTTTTTC

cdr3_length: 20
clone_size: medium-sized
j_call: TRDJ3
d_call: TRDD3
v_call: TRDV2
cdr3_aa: CACDTVLGDTLSWDTRQMFF
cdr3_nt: TGTGCCTGTGACACTGTACTGGGGGATACACTCTCCTGGGACACCCGACAGATGTTTTTC

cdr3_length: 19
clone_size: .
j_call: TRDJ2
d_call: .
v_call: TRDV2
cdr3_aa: CACDTVGSGAVLLTAQLFF
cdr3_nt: TGTGCCTGTGACACCGTGGGATCGGGGGCCGTACTTTTGACAGCACAACTCTTCTTT

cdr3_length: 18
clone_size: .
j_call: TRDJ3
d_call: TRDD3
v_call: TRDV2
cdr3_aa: CACDTIGGYSWDTRQMFF
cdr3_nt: TGTGCCTGTGACACTATTGGGGGATACTCCTGGGACACCCGACAGATGTTTTTC

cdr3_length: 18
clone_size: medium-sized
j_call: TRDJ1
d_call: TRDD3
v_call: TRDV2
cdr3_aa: CACDSLLGDTPWTDKLIF
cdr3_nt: TGTGCCTGTGACTCCCTACTGGGGGATACGCCGTGGACCGATAAACTCATCTTT

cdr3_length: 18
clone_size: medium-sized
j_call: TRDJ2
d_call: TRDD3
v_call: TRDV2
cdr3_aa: CACDTVLGDTTLTAQLFF
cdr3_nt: TGTGCCTGTGACACCGTACTGGGGGATACTACTTTGACAGCACAACTCTTCTTT

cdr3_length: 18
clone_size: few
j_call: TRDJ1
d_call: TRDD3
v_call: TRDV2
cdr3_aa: CACDIVTGDPYYTDKLIF
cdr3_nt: TGTGCCTGTGACATCGTTACTGGGGACCCCTACTACACCGATAAACTCATCTTT

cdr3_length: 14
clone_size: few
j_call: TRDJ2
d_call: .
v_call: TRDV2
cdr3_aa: CACDTWGSTAQLFF
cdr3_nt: TGTGCCTGTGACACCTGGGGATCGACAGCACAACTCTTCTTT

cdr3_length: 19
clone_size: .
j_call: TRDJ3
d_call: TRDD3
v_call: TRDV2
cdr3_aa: CACDTLGDTPSWDTRQMFF
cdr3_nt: TGTGCCTGTGACACCCTGGGGGATACGCCGTCCTGGGACACCCGACAGATGTTTTTC

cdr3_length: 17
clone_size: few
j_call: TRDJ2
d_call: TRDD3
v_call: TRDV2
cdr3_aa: CACDKLGDKALTAQLFF
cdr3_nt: TGTGCCTGTGACAAGCTGGGGGACAAAGCTTTGACAGCACAACTCTTCTTT

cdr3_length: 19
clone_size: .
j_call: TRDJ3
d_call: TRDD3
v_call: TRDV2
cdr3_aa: CARDPVLGDISWDTRQMFF
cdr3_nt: TGTGCCCGTGACCCCGTACTGGGGGATATATCCTGGGACACCCGACAGATGTTTTTC

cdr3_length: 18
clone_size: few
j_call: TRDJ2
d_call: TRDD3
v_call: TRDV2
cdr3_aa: CACDKVLGPSPKTAQLFF
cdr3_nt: TGTGCCTGTGACAAGGTACTGGGGCCCTCACCTAAGACAGCACAACTCTTCTTT

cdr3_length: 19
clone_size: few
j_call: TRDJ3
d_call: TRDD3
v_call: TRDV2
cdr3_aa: CACDTGGYASSWDTRQMFF
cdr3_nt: TGTGCCTGTGATACTGGGGGATACGCTAGCTCCTGGGACACCCGACAGATGTTTTTC

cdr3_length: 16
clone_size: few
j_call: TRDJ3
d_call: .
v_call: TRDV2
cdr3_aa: CACDTPASWDTRQMFF
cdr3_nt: TGTGCCTGTGACACCCCAGCCTCCTGGGACACCCGACAGATGTTTTTC

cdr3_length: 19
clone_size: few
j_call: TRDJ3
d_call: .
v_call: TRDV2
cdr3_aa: CACDVVLGGSSWDTRQMFF
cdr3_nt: TGTGCCTGTGACGTCGTACTGGGAGGCAGCTCCTGGGACACCCGACAGATGTTTTTC

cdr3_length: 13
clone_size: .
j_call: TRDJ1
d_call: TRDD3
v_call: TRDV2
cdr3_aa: CACDLGDTDKLIF
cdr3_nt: TGTGCCTGTGACCTGGGGGACACCGATAAACTCATCTTT

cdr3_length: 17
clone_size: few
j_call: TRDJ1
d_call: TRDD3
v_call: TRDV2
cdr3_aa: CACDTLGDKGYTDKLIF
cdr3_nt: TGTGCCTGTGACACTCTGGGGGATAAGGGGTACACCGATAAACTCATCTTT

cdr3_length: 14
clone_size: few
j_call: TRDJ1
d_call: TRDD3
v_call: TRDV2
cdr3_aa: CACDTLGDKDKLIF
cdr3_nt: TGTGCCTGTGACACGCTGGGGGATAAGGATAAACTCATCTTT

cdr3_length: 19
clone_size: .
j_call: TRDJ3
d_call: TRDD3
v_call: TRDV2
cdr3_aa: CACDTGGYDSPWDTRQMFF
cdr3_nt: TGTGCCTGCGACACTGGGGGATACGACAGCCCCTGGGACACCCGACAGATGTTTTTC